The T cell receptor (beta chain) described here comes from a study of blood T cell repertoires in COVID-19. Across the whole study: The United States, Italy and Spain provided the acute and convalescent COVID-19 samples. Nucleic acid was either cDNA or gDNA, and it came from T cells, B-cell-depleted T cells, or PBMCs.

Original processing methods: Estimates of nucleated cell counts were drawn from the amplification of reference gene primers. Assay: immunoSEQ multiplex PCR; the TCRdb copy retains only in-frame clones and omits some. That table is the source of V, J and clone size, and D and trimming were worked out from the DNA. Of 200,000 to 300,000 clones in the sample, around 84% were seen once. Trimming cost V 4 bases and J 0 bases, with 9 bases left between them. The germline gives CDR1 WSHSY, CDR2 SAAADI. The CDR3 covers 14 residues. What was sequenced was peripheral blood. The source is a man aged 40-49 years who had recovered from COVID-19. This sequence joins TRBV10-2 and TRBJ1-1; perhaps TRBD1 as D (5 bases). For the CDR3, the DNA is TGCGCCAGCAGTGTAGACAGCATGAACACTGAAGCTTTCTTT. Translated: CASSVDSMNTEAFF.